The 30 T cell receptor beta chains listed next were all sequenced from one sample in a study of T cells in Graves' hyperthyroidism and ophthalmopathy. TCR beta CDR3 regions were amplified from RNA. Researchers ran a first-round RT-PCR on the TCR CDR3 using the HTBI primer set. TCRdb itself ran the multiplex PCR reads through MiXCR, one entry per CDR3 protein. Of about 690,000 distinct CDR3 sequences listed, approximately 15% are singletons. The sequencing input was blood. The receptors were sampled from a man aged 45-65 years with Graves' hyperthyroidism.

The chain recombines TRBV5-5 with TRBJ2-7; D is ambiguous. The V end lost 1 base, the J end lost 0 bases, and 8 bases lay between the germline ends. Germline V gene lookup returns CDR1 SGHKS and CDR2 YYEKEE (reference sequence). The CDR3 contains 14 residues. The CDR3 DNA sequence: TGTGCCAGCAGCTTGATCGCAGCCTCCTACGAGCAGTACTTC. This translates into CASSLIAASYEQYF.

This clonotype was counted only a few times. The rearrangement uses TRBV6-2 or TRBV6-3 and TRBJ2-7, with a tentative D call TRBD2 (6 bases). The CDR3 runs to 15 residues. The germline gives CDR1 MNHEY, CDR2 SVGEGT. V was trimmed by 8 bases and J by 7 bases, leaving 24 bases between them. For the CDR3, the DNA is TGTGCCAGCGGTGCCCCCGGGACTCCCCCTCGAGAGCAGTACTTC. It yields the protein CASGAPGTPPREQYF.

The chain carries TRBV2 and TRBJ1-2; 7 bases match TRBD1. The CDR3 sequence is 12 residues long. From germline, CDR1 is SNHLY and CDR2 FYNNEI. V was pared by 6 bases and J by 6 bases, with 4 bases of the junction left unmatched. In DNA form, the CDR3 reads TGTGCCAGCAGCGCCACAGGGGATGGCTACACCTTC. Its protein product is CASSATGDGYTF.

This chain connects TRBV19 to TRBJ2-2; possible D gene TRBD2, 6 bases. Germline values: CDR1 LNHDA, CDR2 SQIVND (reference sequence). Trimming removed 4 bases from V and 1 base from J, with 13 bases in between. This CDR3 region has 16 residues. The CDR3 loop is CASSNRDWGNTGELFF. CDR3 coding DNA: TGTGCCAGTAGTAACCGGGACTGGGGGAACACCGGGGAGCTGTTTTTT.

This rearrangement joins TRBV7-9 to TRBJ2-3; 8 positions agree with TRBD2. Trimming cost V 5 bases and J 3 bases; bases outside gene matches: 10. This CDR3 region has 16 residues. Germline V gene data show CDR1 as SEHNR and CDR2 as FQNEAQ (reference sequence). CDR3 amino acids: CASSPSGAGVTDTQYF. As DNA, the CDR3 is TGTGCCAGCAGCCCCTCTGGAGCGGGAGTAACAGATACGCAGTATTTT.

This clonotype has at least ten counts. V and J are TRBV6-5 and TRBJ2-2; 7 positions agree with TRBD2. Germline loops: CDR1 MNHEY, CDR2 SVGAGI. V lost 0 bases and J lost 5; bases outside the gene matches: 3. The CDR3 is 15 residues long. The CDR3 sequence is CASSYSREGTGELFF. The CDR3 DNA is TGTGCCAGCAGTTACTCGAGGGAGGGTACCGGGGAGCTGTTTTTT.

This clonotype has only a few counts. The rearrangement links TRBV20-1 to TRBJ1-1; D is perhaps TRBD1 (6 bases). The V end was cut by 3 bases, the J end by 3 bases, with 14 bases between. Germline CDR1 is DFQATT and CDR2 is SNEGSKA (reference sequence). The CDR3 is 14 residues long. The DNA of the CDR3 is TGCAGTGCTAGTGAGGGGAACAGGGACACTGAAGCTTTCTTT. This sequence encodes CSASEGNRDTEAFF.

The chain links TRBV19 to TRBJ2-3; maybe TRBD1 (5 bases). V lost 10 bases and J lost 4, with 12 bases in between. CDR1 is LNHDA, CDR2 SQIVND, per germline (reference sequence). The CDR3 runs to 12 residues. The CDR3 region has the DNA TGTGCCACTAAAGGGGCTGCAGATACGCAGTATTTT. Its translation is CATKGAADTQYF.

Comments on this clonotype: It may be a read error: a sequence one base away is much more abundant. V gene TRBV7-3 combines with J gene TRBJ1-1, with D tentatively TRBD1 (5 bases). Germline V gene sequence: CDR1 SGHTA, CDR2 FQGTGA. Trimming pared 3 bases from V and 3 bases from J, leaving 17 bases between. The length of the CDR3 is 16 residues. The CDR3 sequence is CASSFGGTRIDTEAFF. CDR3 nucleotides: TGTGCCAGCAGCTTCGGCGGGACCCGCATTGACACTGAAGCTTTCTTT.

This clonotype has at least ten counts. The genes are TRBV10-1 and TRBJ2-5; D ambiguous. The CDR3 runs to 13 residues. In germline, CDR1 is WNHNN, CDR2 SYGVQD (reference sequence). Deletions cut 6 bases from V and 5 bases from J, with 13 bases between. CDR3 in amino acids: CASSERSRETQYF. CDR3 bases: TGCGCCAGCAGCGAGCGTAGTCGGGAGACCCAGTACTTC.

This clonotype was detected only a few times. The chain has TRBV27 and TRBJ2-7, with a tentative D call TRBD1 (5 bases). From germline, CDR1 is MNHEY and CDR2 SMNVEV (reference sequence). Trimming took 5 bases from V and 4 from J, leaving 12 bases between them. The CDR3 has 13 residues. The chain's CDR3 is CASSPSYRYEQYF. As DNA, the CDR3 is TGTGCCAGCAGTCCATCATACAGGTACGAGCAGTACTTC.

This clonotype occurred many times. The chain carries TRBV12-3 or TRBV12-4 and TRBJ2-7; 12 positions match TRBD2. CDR3 length: 18 residues. Trimming took 6 bases from V and 2 from J; bases not matched to a gene: 14. In nucleotides, the CDR3 is TGTGCCAGCAGCCCACACTTCGGACTAGCGGGGAATACCTACGAGCAGTACTTC. It specifies CASSPHFGLAGNTYEQYF.

The CDR3 sequence is CASSLETAPGGELFF. The DNA of the CDR3 is TGTGCCAGCAGTTTAGAAACAGCCCCTGGGGGGGAGCTGTTTTTT. The chain joins TRBV12-3 or TRBV12-4 to TRBJ2-2; D not certain. V lost 1 base, J lost 8 bases, and 14 bases lay in between. The CDR3 sequence is 15 residues long.

The CDR3 sequence is CASSRDISVNQPQHF. The CDR3 region has the DNA TGCGCCAGCAGCCGAGACATCTCGGTCAATCAGCCCCAGCATTTT. This chain uses TRBV4-1 with TRBJ1-5; no clear D. Looked up from germline, CDR1 is MGHRA and CDR2 is YSYEKL. The CDR3 contains 15 residues. V lost 4 bases to trimming and J lost 3 bases, with 13 bases between them.

This clonotype was picked up many times. The chain joins TRBV7-2 to TRBJ2-3; 10 positions match TRBD2. Germline V CDR1 and CDR2: SGHTA, FQGNSA. The CDR3 consists of 17 residues. Germline trimming cut 4 bases from V and 4 bases from J; bases unmatched to any gene: 11. The CDR3 loop reads CASSSVTLAGWADTQYF. The DNA for the CDR3 is TGTGCCAGCAGCTCAGTAACACTAGCGGGGTGGGCAGATACGCAGTATTTT. Full variable domain (missing parts from reference TRBV7-2 and TRBJ2-3): GAGVSQSPSNKVTEKGKDVELRCDPISGHTALYWYRQSLGQGLEFLIYFQGNSAPDKSGLPSDRFSAERTGGSVSTLTIQRTQQEDSAVYLCASSSVTLAGWADTQYFGPGTRLTVL.

This clonotype occurred many times. The chain couples TRBV19 to TRBJ1-6; D remains unclear. This CDR3 contains 14 residues. In germline, CDR1 is LNHDA, CDR2 SQIVND (reference sequence). V was pared by 7 bases and J by 4 bases, with 11 bases between. The CDR3 here is CASTWSQYNSPLHF. The DNA for the CDR3 is TGTGCCAGTACGTGGTCACAATATAATTCACCCCTCCACTTT.

This chain connects TRBV28 to TRBJ1-2; a possible D gene is TRBD1 (5 bases). Germline V gene lookup returns CDR1 MDHEN and CDR2 SYDVKM. V was pared by 3 bases and J by 2 bases, with 10 bases between. CDR3 length equals 14 residues. The CDR3 coding sequence is TGTGCCAGCAGTTTTGGGGGGATGAACTATGGCTACACCTTC. Encoded protein: CASSFGGMNYGYTF.

The chain employs TRBV4-1 and TRBJ2-1; weak D call: TRBD2 (6 bases). V shed 0 bases and J shed 7 bases, with 13 bases lying between them. The CDR3 extends over 15 amino acids. Germline V gives CDR1 MGHRA, CDR2 YSYEKL. DNA for the CDR3: TGCGCCAGCAGCCAAGAGGCAGCCCGGGGGAATGAGCAGTTCTTC. Protein product: CASSQEAARGNEQFF.

The chain joins TRBV10-3 to TRBJ2-5; D remains ambiguous. This CDR3 has 14 amino acids. Trimming shortened V by 3 bases and J by 3 bases, and 11 bases separated the two germline ends. Germline V gene lookup returns CDR1 ENHRY and CDR2 SYGVKD. In nucleotides, the CDR3 is TGTGCCATCAGTGATCCCCCTACGGAAGAGACCCAGTACTTC. Translating gives CAISDPPTEETQYF.

This clonotype was seen at least ten times. The V gene is TRBV6-1, the J gene TRBJ1-1, with D maybe TRBD1 (6 bases). This CDR3 has 12 amino acids. The V gene's germline CDR1 is MNHNS and CDR2 SASEGT. Trimming cost V 7 bases and J 10 bases, with 16 bases left between them. The CDR3 bases are TGTGCCAGCACCATTGGTGGAGGGGGAGCTTTCTTT. It specifies CASTIGGGGAFF.

The sample holds many counts of this clonotype. The chain recombines TRBV20-1 with TRBJ1-5; tentative D call: TRBD1 (6 bases). V was cut by 4 bases and J by 1 base, with 8 bases left in between. The germline CDR1 and CDR2 sequences are DFQATT and SNEGSKA (reference sequence). The CDR3 runs 13 residues. CDR3 residues: CSATTGSNQPQHF. The CDR3 region has the DNA TGCAGTGCTACAACAGGGAGCAATCAGCCCCAGCATTTT.

This clonotype was found a few times. This CDR3 is CASSVEGGQSSYNEQFF. The CDR3 DNA follows: TGTGCCAGCAGCGTAGAAGGGGGGCAAAGCTCCTACAATGAGCAGTTCTTC. V gene TRBV9 combines with J gene TRBJ2-1; the D call may be TRBD1 or TRBD2 (6 bases each). V lost 0 bases and J lost 0, with 13 bases in between. This CDR3 region has 17 residues. Germline V gives CDR1 SGDLS, CDR2 YYNGEE. Full variable domain (remainder filled in from reference TRBV9 and TRBJ2-1): DSGVTQTPKHLITATGQRVTLRCSPRSGDLSVYWYQQSLDQGLQFLIQYYNGEERAKGNILERFSAQQFPDLHSELNLSSLELGDSALYFCASSVEGGQSSYNEQFFGPGTRLTVL.

As regards this clonotype: It may be a read error: a sequence one base away is much more abundant. This sequence joins TRBV28 and TRBJ2-1, with D unresolved. The ends were cut back, 7 bases at V and 0 bases at J, with 25 bases in the middle. Germline values: CDR1 MDHEN, CDR2 SYDVKM. CDR3 length: 19 residues. Here the CDR3 reads CASNSEALTSLSSYNEQFF. CDR3 sequence (DNA): TGTGCCAGCAATTCAGAGGCCTTAACATCCCTGAGCTCCTACAATGAGCAGTTCTTC.

The chain uses TRBV19 and TRBJ2-6, with 8 bases lining up with TRBD1. Germline values: CDR1 LNHDA, CDR2 SQIVND (reference sequence). The CDR3 consists of 18 residues. The junction had 11 bases not matched to a gene; V was cut back by 6 bases and J by 1 base. The CDR3 region is CASSPRQGSTSGANVLTF. In nucleotides, the CDR3 is TGTGCCAGTAGCCCAAGACAGGGGTCTACTTCTGGGGCCAACGTCCTGACTTTC.

At least ten counts were recorded for this clonotype. This sequence joins TRBV6-6 and TRBJ2-7; D remains unclear. Between the trimmed V and J ends, which lost 0 bases and 0 bases, there was a span of 6 bases. Germline-derived CDR1 and CDR2 are MNHNY and SVGAGI (reference sequence). This CDR3 is built from 14 residues. CDR3 region: CASSYSHNSYEQYF. Here the CDR3 DNA reads TGTGCCAGCAGTTACTCCCACAACTCCTACGAGCAGTACTTC.

V gene TRBV6-2 or TRBV6-3 combines with J gene TRBJ1-1, with TRBD1 identical over 8 bases. The V gene end was trimmed by 0 bases and the J gene end by 5 bases; junction bases not matched to a gene: 11. The CDR3 sequence is 17 residues long. CDR1 is MNHEY and CDR2 is SVGEGT in the germline V gene. The CDR3 region has the DNA TGTGCCAGCAGTTACTCGACCCTATCACAGGGGGAAACTGAAGCTTTCTTT. Protein product: CASSYSTLSQGETEAFF.

This clonotype occurred many times. This CDR3 reads CASTEGGAVTYEQYF. The CDR3 region has the DNA TGTGCCAGCACCGAAGGGGGGGCGGTTACCTACGAGCAGTACTTC. The V gene is TRBV28, the J gene TRBJ2-7; maybe TRBD2 (7 bases). The CDR3 loop spans 15 amino acids. Trimming removed 7 bases at V and 2 bases at J, with 18 bases between. Looked up from germline, CDR1 is MDHEN and CDR2 is SYDVKM. The full variable domain, completed using reference TRBV28 and TRBJ2-7, is DVKVTQSSRYLVKRTGEKVFLECVQDMDHENMFWYRQDPGLGLRLIYFSYDVKMKEKGDIPEGYSVSREKKERFSLILESASTNQTSMYLCASTEGGAVTYEQYFGPGTRLTVT.

This clonotype was counted many times. The V gene is TRBV28, the J gene TRBJ1-1; TRBD1 is a possible D gene (5 bases). Looked up from germline, CDR1 is MDHEN and CDR2 is SYDVKM. Between the trimmed V and J ends, which lost 7 bases and 5 bases, there was a span of 14 bases. The CDR3 is 13 residues long. CDR3: CASTPARVTEAFF. CDR3 nucleotide sequence: TGTGCCAGCACCCCCGCCAGGGTTACTGAAGCTTTCTTT. The entire variable domain, with the rest obtained from reference TRBV28 and TRBJ1-1, is as follows: DVKVTQSSRYLVKRTGEKVFLECVQDMDHENMFWYRQDPGLGLRLIYFSYDVKMKEKGDIPEGYSVSREKKERFSLILESASTNQTSMYLCASTPARVTEAFFGQGTRLTVV.

The chain employs TRBV24-1 and TRBJ2-1; 8 bases are a match to TRBD2. Germline V lookup: CDR1 KGHDR, CDR2 SFDVKD. With V trimmed by 4 bases and J by 8 bases, 6 bases remained unmatched. The CDR3 length is 14 residues. The CDR3 region is CATSETSESHEQFF. DNA for the CDR3: TGTGCCACCAGTGAGACTAGCGAGAGCCATGAGCAGTTCTTC.

This chain joins TRBV5-5 and TRBJ2-7, with no clear D. From germline, CDR1 is SGHKS and CDR2 YYEKEE (reference sequence). The CDR3 covers 15 residues. V was trimmed by 0 bases and J by 1 base, leaving 11 bases between them. The CDR3 region has the DNA TGTGCCAGCAGCTTGGCACAGTCCCCATCCTACGAGCAGTACTTC. The encoded protein is CASSLAQSPSYEQYF. Full variable domain (outside the CDR3, taken from reference TRBV5-5 and TRBJ2-7): DAGVTQSPTHLIKTRGQQVTLRCSPISGHKSVSWYQQVLGQGPQFIFQYYEKEERGRGNFPDRFSARQFPNYSSELNVNALLLGDSALYLCASSLAQSPSYEQYFGPGTRLTVT.